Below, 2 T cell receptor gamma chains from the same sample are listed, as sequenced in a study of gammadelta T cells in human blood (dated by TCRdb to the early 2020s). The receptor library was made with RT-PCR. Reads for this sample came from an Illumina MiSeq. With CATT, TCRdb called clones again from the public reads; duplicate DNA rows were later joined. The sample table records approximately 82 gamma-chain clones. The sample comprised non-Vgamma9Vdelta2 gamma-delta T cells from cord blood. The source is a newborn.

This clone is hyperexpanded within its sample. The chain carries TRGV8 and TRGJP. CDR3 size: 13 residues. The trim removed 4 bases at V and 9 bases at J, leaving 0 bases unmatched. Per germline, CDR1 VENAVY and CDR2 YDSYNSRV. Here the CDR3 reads CATWELGKKIKVF. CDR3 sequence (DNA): TGTGCCACCTGGGAGTTGGGCAAAAAAATCAAGGTATTT.

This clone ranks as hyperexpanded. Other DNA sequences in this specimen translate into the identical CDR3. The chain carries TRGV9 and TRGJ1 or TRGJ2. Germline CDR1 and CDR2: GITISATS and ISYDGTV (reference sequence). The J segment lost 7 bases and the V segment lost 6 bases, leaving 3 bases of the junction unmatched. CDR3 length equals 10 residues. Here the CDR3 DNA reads TGTGCCTTGTGGAACTATAAGAAACTCTTT. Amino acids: CALWNYKKLF.